This T cell receptor (beta chain) derives from a study of identical twins. Study results and limitations: Cord blood's abundant beta clonotypes had fewer insertions, unlike memory repertoires.

Ten or more counts support this clonotype. Its antigen remains unidentified. The CDR3 has 16 residues. The germline V gene has CDR1 LGHNA and CDR2 YSLEER. V was pared by 0 bases and J by 3 bases, with 14 bases between. MiXCR was run by TCRdb on the 5' RACE reads, yielding one entry per CDR3 protein. The table records 250,000 or so distinct CDR3 sequences, approximately 8.3% of them present only once. The same specimen was also included in a second study, on yellow fever vaccine responses in identical twins.

This chain links TRBV4-3 with TRBJ1-1, with D possibly TRBD1 on 5 matching bases. This clonotype was obtained from a woman younger than 35 in good health. Specimen: CD8+ T cells sorted from blood. The CDR3 nucleotides read TGCGCCAGCAGCCAAGATGGTCCAGGGAGTGACACTGAAGCTTTCTTT. It encodes CASSQDGPGSDTEAFF.